The present entry profiles one TCR beta chain with its context. It has no known antigen specificity. No clone much larger than this one lies a single base away; base qualities are absent. Based on the germline V gene, the CDR1 and CDR2 sequences are MDHEN and SYDVKM. Spanning cysteine to phenylalanine, the CDR3 consists of 15 amino acids. Only CDR3 DNA is held: 45 bases, read in frame from base 1. Deletion took 3 bases off V and 6 bases off J, with a span of 14 bases between the germline ends. The sample belongs to a study of TIL therapy for anti-PD-1-resistant metastatic lung cancer (dated by TCRdb to the early 2020s). For the study in its entirety: Tumors were harvested before any PD-1/PD-L1 blockade; patients then received nivolumab, and those progressing received lymphodepletion, expanded TIL infusion and IL-2. A median age of approximately 55 years (range roughly 35-80) and a median tumor PD-L1 proportion score of roughly 5.4% were recorded among enrolled patients. Most of the cohort had lung adenocarcinoma, a few tumors were EGFR-mutant and two were ALK-rearranged, and half of the patients were current or former smokers. A median non-synonymous tumor mutation burden of around 1.4 mutations per megabase was determined across the cohort by whole-exome sequencing. T cell receptor beta sequencing of tumor and peripheral blood served to follow clonotypes across the tumor, the expanded TIL product, and serial blood samples.

Per the publication, the time point label means: pre-treatment sample, taken before nivolumab and TIL therapy. A phase I trial run at two centers enrolled adults with stage 4 NSCLC between October 2017 and January 2020. Samples were obtained from a single-arm, open-label phase I trial in which tumor-infiltrating lymphocyte therapy with nivolumab was evaluated in advanced non-small cell lung cancer. Blood mononuclear cells from EDTA tubes were separated on a Ficoll gradient and snap-frozen as pellets, and DNA was extracted from the cells using a Qiagen mini-prep kit. Broader findings and caveats from the paper: Infused TIL clonotypes partially replaced the baseline peripheral repertoire then decayed over months, with no apparent association between persistence and response. The cohort was highly selected, including more treatment-naive, never-smoker and oncogene-addicted patients than is typical, which limits generalizability. The study protocol defined all tumor marker inferences as exploratory.

The immunoSEQ v3 hsTCRB kit was used to amplify TCR beta CDR3 regions from genomic DNA through bias-controlled multiplex PCR. An Illumina NextSeq 500 was used to sequence the TCR libraries, reaching approximately 2 million read pairs at survey level or roughly 4.5-6 million at deep level. Concerning the study's data processing: V, D and J genes were assigned, non-productive sequences were removed, and clonality was reported by immunoSEQ Analyzer software. To compare repertoires between infused TIL and blood, productive Simpson clonality was used along with the Morisita overlap index of productive TRB rearrangements. Absolute clonotype counts in blood were estimated as lymphocyte count times CD3+ fraction times the clone's productive frequency. This is the immuneACCESS table as TCRdb keeps it, with only in-frame sequences that have V and J called. A part of the clones is gone; compared with another copy, unresolved V genes explain less than half, and the rest is unexplained. The V and J calls and clone size are taken from that table; D and trimming were inferred from the DNA. The sample table contains tens of thousands of clones; only one count was recorded for over 70% of them. Of the sample, roughly 7.3% is held by the ten largest clones.

The TCR originated in a person between 30 and 79 years old with non-small cell lung cancer. The specimen was blood, collected at baseline. The sequence is built from TRBV28 and TRBJ1-4; the D segment could be TRBD1, given 6 matching bases. The CDR3 region has the sequence CASSFGGRGDEKLFF. In nucleotide form, the sequence is TGTGCCAGCAGTTTCGGGGGCAGGGGTGATGAAAAACTGTTTTTT.